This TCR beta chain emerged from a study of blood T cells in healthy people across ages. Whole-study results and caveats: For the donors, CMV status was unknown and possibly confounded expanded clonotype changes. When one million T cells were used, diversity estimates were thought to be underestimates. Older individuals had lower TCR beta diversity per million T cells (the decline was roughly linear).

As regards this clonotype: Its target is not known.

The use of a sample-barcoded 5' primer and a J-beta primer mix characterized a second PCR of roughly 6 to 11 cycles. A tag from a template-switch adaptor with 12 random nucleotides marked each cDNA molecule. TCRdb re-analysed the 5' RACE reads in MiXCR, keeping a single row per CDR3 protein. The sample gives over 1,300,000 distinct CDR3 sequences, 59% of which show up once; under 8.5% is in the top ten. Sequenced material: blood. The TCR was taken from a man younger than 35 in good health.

The CDR3: CSARDLGKGSYEQYF. DNA of the CDR3: TGCAGTGCTAGAGATTTAGGGAAAGGGTCCTACGAGCAGTACTTC. This rearrangement joins TRBV20-1 to TRBJ2-7; no reliable D call. The germline CDR1 and CDR2 sequences are DFQATT and SNEGSKA (reference sequence). This CDR3 spans 15 amino acids. Trimming removed 0 bases at V and 1 base at J, with 13 bases between.